This passage covers 5 T cell receptor beta chains from one sample sequenced in a study of blood T cell repertoires in COVID-19. TCRdb's copy holds only in-frame clones and misses some; the assay was immunoSEQ multiplex PCR. This table holds around 140,000 clones, about 90% found once. Sequenced input: peripheral blood. These receptors originate from a man aged 50 to 59 with active COVID-19.

The chain recombines TRBV12-3 or TRBV12-4 with TRBJ1-1; the match to TRBD1 covers 7 bases. CDR3 length: 13 amino acids. V lost 6 bases and J lost 5; bases outside the gene matches: 6. CDR3 nucleotides: TGTGCCAGCAGGGGGGACAGCCCGACTGAAGCTTTCTTT. Translating it yields CASRGDSPTEAFF.

This chain connects TRBV5-1 to TRBJ1-6; 9 nucleotides line up with TRBD1. With 2 bases clipped from V and 8 bases from J, the junction kept 5 bases outside the gene matches. This CDR3 contains 15 residues. CDR1 SGHRS and CDR2 YFSETQ come from the germline V gene. This chain's CDR3 is CASSFRTGEDSPLHF. CDR3 nucleotides: TGCGCCAGCAGCTTCCGGACAGGGGAGGATTCACCCCTCCACTTT. Full variable domain (missing parts from reference TRBV5-1 and TRBJ1-6): KAGVTQTPRYLIKTRGQQVTLSCSPISGHRSVSWYQQTPGQGLQFLFEYFSETQRNKGNFPGRFSGRQFSNSRSEMNVSTLELGDSALYLCASSFRTGEDSPLHFGNGTRLTVT.

This sequence joins TRBV3-1 (or the pseudogene TRBV3-2) and TRBJ2-1, with a possible D match to TRBD2 (6 bases). This CDR3 region has 16 residues. V shed 1 base and J shed 2 bases, with 12 bases lying between them. Germline CDR1 reads LGHDT; CDR2 reads YNNKEL (reference sequence). The CDR3 here is CASSQVPRGAYNEQFF. The CDR3 coding sequence is TGTGCCAGCAGCCAAGTCCCTCGCGGGGCCTACAATGAGCAGTTCTTC.

This sequence joins TRBV5-1 and TRBJ1-1; 10 bases map to TRBD1. The CDR3 is 14 amino acids. V lost 7 bases and J lost 3; bases outside the gene matches: 6. CDR1 is SGHRS, CDR2 YFSETQ, per germline. CDR3 nucleotides: TGCGCCAGCGGATCCGGGACAGGGGACACTGAAGCTTTCTTT. Protein: CASGSGTGDTEAFF. Full variable domain (rest looked up from reference TRBV5-1 and TRBJ1-1): KAGVTQTPRYLIKTRGQQVTLSCSPISGHRSVSWYQQTPGQGLQFLFEYFSETQRNKGNFPGRFSGRQFSNSRSEMNVSTLELGDSALYLCASGSGTGDTEAFFGQGTRLTVV.

The chain has TRBV7-2 and TRBJ1-6, with no clear D. V dropped 4 bases and J dropped 7 bases, with 8 bases sitting between them. This CDR3 is built from 13 residues. Germline values: CDR1 SGHTA, CDR2 FQGNSA. The CDR3 nucleotides are TGTGCCAGCAGCTCCACGGTGAATTCACCCCTCCACTTT. This sequence encodes CASSSTVNSPLHF. Full variable domain (rest looked up from reference TRBV7-2 and TRBJ1-6): GAGVSQSPSNKVTEKGKDVELRCDPISGHTALYWYRQSLGQGLEFLIYFQGNSAPDKSGLPSDRFSAERTGGSVSTLTIQRTQQEDSAVYLCASSSTVNSPLHFGNGTRLTVT.